This entry lists 24 T cell receptor beta chains sequenced from one sample in a study of T cell repertoires in cytomegalovirus infection. MiXCR, run by TCRdb on the reads, gives a single entry per CDR3 protein. Here the sample spans about 830,000 distinct CDR3 sequences, around a third being singletons. These receptors have no known antigen. The source was cultured CD8+ T cells from PBMCs, collected from culture after CMV antigen stimulation. The receptors come from a human donor in good health (CMV status not recorded). Some clones in this sample may be carry-over from other donors' samples.

This clonotype showed up just a few times. The CDR3 DNA follows: TGCGCCAGCAGTGAGGGAGGGGGGCCCGACTACGAGCAGTACTTC. Protein sequence: CASSEGGGPDYEQYF. The chain is built from TRBV10-2 and TRBJ2-7; D may correspond to TRBD1 or TRBD2 (6 bases each). Germline-derived CDR1 and CDR2 are WSHSY and SAAADI. V was trimmed by 2 bases and J by 3 bases, leaving 14 bases between them. This CDR3 contains 15 residues.

This clonotype was counted at least ten times. The genes are TRBV6-5 and TRBJ1-1, with D tentatively TRBD1 (5 bases). From germline, CDR1 is MNHEY and CDR2 SVGAGI. The CDR3 contains 13 residues. V was clipped by 2 bases and J by 7 bases, with 11 bases between them. The CDR3 region has the DNA TGTGCCAGCAGTTACGGGGCAGACCATGAAGCTTTCTTT. Its protein is CASSYGADHEAFF.

This clonotype was seen a handful of times. V gene TRBV7-8 combines with J gene TRBJ2-3; 7 nucleotides line up with TRBD2. Germline CDR1 SGHVS, CDR2 FQNEAQ. This CDR3 is built from 16 residues. After removal of 0 bases from V and 4 bases from J, the junction contained 7 bases not matched to a gene. CDR3 region: CASSLAIGLAADTQYF. The DNA of the CDR3 is TGTGCCAGCAGCTTAGCTATAGGGCTAGCGGCAGATACGCAGTATTTT.

The chain carries TRBV7-2 and TRBJ2-5; TRBD2 agrees at 9 bases. From germline, CDR1 is SGHTA and CDR2 FQGNSA. The CDR3 runs to 15 residues. V gave up 0 bases and J gave up 5 bases; unmatched junction bases: 4. The CDR3 DNA is TGTGCCAGCAGCTTAGCTAGCGGGGGAAGGGAGACCCAGTACTTC. Amino acid sequence: CASSLASGGRETQYF.

This clonotype showed up just a few times. V and J are TRBV11-3 and TRBJ2-3; D is perhaps TRBD2 (6 bases). The germline V gene has CDR1 SGHNT and CDR2 YENEEA. Deletions cut 2 bases from V and 4 bases from J, with 13 bases between. This CDR3 spans 15 amino acids. CDR3: CASSLWPSGPDTQYF. CDR3 bases: TGTGCCAGCAGCTTATGGCCAAGCGGGCCAGATACGCAGTATTTT.

The V gene is TRBV7-9, the J gene TRBJ1-1, with 7 bases identical to TRBD1. CDR1 is SEHNR, CDR2 FQNEAQ, per germline (reference sequence). The CDR3 has 13 residues. Trimming at V came to 5 bases and at J to 7 bases, leaving 7 bases not matched to a gene. In DNA, the CDR3 is TGTGCCAGCAGCCAAGAGGGGGCAGTTGAAGCTTTCTTT. The encoded protein is CASSQEGAVEAFF.

The CDR3 region has the DNA TGCAGTGCGCACGACAGGGATACTCAGCCCCAGCATTTT. Its protein is CSAHDRDTQPQHF. The chain links TRBV20-1 to TRBJ1-5, with 7 bases fitting TRBD1. Germline assignment: CDR1 DFQATT and CDR2 SNEGSKA (reference sequence). Unmatched junction bases numbered 8, after V lost 6 bases and J lost 6 bases. The CDR3 covers 13 residues.

The rearrangement joins TRBV19 to TRBJ2-1; D is possibly TRBD1 or TRBD2 (6 bases each). The CDR3 is 14 amino acids. V was shortened by 8 bases and J by 4 bases, with 15 bases between the two germline ends. CDR1 and CDR2 from the germline V gene are LNHDA and SQIVND (reference sequence). CDR3 residues: CASEGGPSYNEQFF. DNA of the CDR3: TGTGCCAGTGAGGGGGGTCCCTCTTACAATGAGCAGTTCTTC.

In regard to this clonotype: Since a much larger clone is just one base distant, this may be a read error. V gene TRBV11-1 combines with J gene TRBJ2-2; 7 positions match TRBD1. Germline V gene lookup returns CDR1 SGHAT and CDR2 FQDESV (reference sequence). CDR3 length equals 18 residues. The V and J ends lost 5 bases and 0 bases, in that order; junction bases with no gene match: 12. The CDR3 loop is CASSRNRGYIANTGELFF. The CDR3 nucleotides read TGTGCCAGCAGCCGGAACAGGGGCTATATTGCGAACACCGGGGAGCTGTTTTTT.

This clonotype came up many times. The chain joins TRBV6-2 or TRBV6-3 to TRBJ2-4; no definite D call. This CDR3 has 14 amino acids. CDR1 is MNHEY and CDR2 is SVGEGT in the germline V gene. Trimming removed 4 bases from V and 2 bases from J, with 9 bases in between. CDR3: CASSFSGSKNIQYF. The CDR3 nucleotides are TGTGCCAGCAGTTTCTCAGGATCCAAAAACATTCAGTACTTC.

This rearrangement joins TRBV4-1 to TRBJ2-1; 8 bases are a match to TRBD2. The trim removed 0 bases at V and 1 base at J, leaving 8 bases unmatched. Germline values: CDR1 MGHRA, CDR2 YSYEKL. The CDR3 is 18 residues long. The CDR3 DNA follows: TGCGCCAGCAGCCAAGAAGAATGGCGGGGGGTATCCTACAATGAGCAGTTCTTC. The encoded protein is CASSQEEWRGVSYNEQFF.

The sample holds many counts of this clonotype. CDR3 in DNA: TGTGCCAGCAGCCACGGGGGAGACACAGATACGCAGTATTTT. Encoded protein: CASSHGGDTDTQYF. The V call is TRBV7-2, the J call TRBJ2-3; perhaps TRBD2 as D (6 bases). Per the germline V gene, CDR1 is SGHTA and CDR2 is FQGNSA. Trimming removed 5 bases from V and 2 bases from J, with 11 bases in between. The CDR3 spans 14 residues.

This clonotype was seen more than once but under ten times. V usage is TRBV6-2 or TRBV6-3 and J usage is TRBJ2-5, with D possibly being TRBD2 (6 bases). The CDR3 is made up of 14 amino acids. Trimming pared 3 bases from V and 4 bases from J, leaving 12 bases between. Germline CDR1 reads MNHEY; CDR2 reads SVGEGT. CDR3 in DNA: TGTGCCAGCAGTTATGCGGGGAGGAGAGAGACCCAGTACTTC. This translates into CASSYAGRRETQYF.

V gene TRBV4-1 combines with J gene TRBJ2-7; 7 bases line up with TRBD2. CDR1 is MGHRA, CDR2 YSYEKL, per germline. V shed 1 base, J shed 6 bases, and the junction held 6 bases outside the gene matches. The CDR3 covers 14 residues. Here the CDR3 reads CASSQGWGGGEQYV. CDR3 coding DNA: TGCGCCAGCAGCCAAGGTTGGGGCGGGGGCGAGCAGTACGTC.

On this clonotype itself: This may come from a read error, since a much larger clone is one base off. The chain links TRBV7-8 to TRBJ2-5; D unresolved. CDR1 SGHVS and CDR2 FQNEAQ come from the germline V gene. This CDR3 is built from 16 residues. V lost 0 bases and J 3 bases, leaving 14 bases between the germline ends. Written as DNA, the CDR3 is TGTGCCAGCAGCTTAGCGGCGGCTCTCCCCAAAGAGACCCAGTACTTC. Its translation: CASSLAAALPKETQYF.

V usage is TRBV15 and J usage is TRBJ2-5, with TRBD1 matching 9 bases. Per the germline V gene, CDR1 is LNHNV and CDR2 is YYDKDF (reference sequence). This CDR3 spans 15 amino acids. V was clipped by 3 bases and J by 4 bases; unmatched bases: 6. As DNA, the CDR3 is TGTGCCACCAGCAGGGGACAGGGAGGCGGAGAGACCCAGTACTTC. Its translation: CATSRGQGGGETQYF.

The chain links TRBV12-3 or TRBV12-4 to TRBJ2-1; TRBD1 aligns across 7 bases. The CDR3 spans 12 residues. V lost 6 bases, J lost 12 bases, and 8 bases stayed unmatched. CDR3 region: CASRPGQEVQFF. The DNA for the CDR3 is TGTGCCAGCAGGCCCGGACAGGAAGTGCAGTTCTTC.

This clonotype has a count of ten or more. The chain is built from TRBV7-7 and TRBJ2-7; tentative D call: TRBD1 (6 bases). The CDR3 is 12 residues long. Looked up from germline, CDR1 is SSHAT and CDR2 is FNYEAQ (reference sequence). CDR3 sequence (DNA): TGTGCTAGCACCGTGGGACACTACGAGCAGTACGTC. Translated: CASTVGHYEQYV.

This clonotype was found many times. The V call is TRBV7-2, the J call TRBJ2-5, with D maybe TRBD2 (5 bases). Germline V gene lookup returns CDR1 SGHTA and CDR2 FQGNSA. V was shortened by 3 bases and J by 5 bases, with 16 bases between the two germline ends. CDR3 length: 15 residues. The chain's CDR3 is CASSLWETYRETQYF. DNA of the CDR3: TGTGCCAGCAGCTTGTGGGAGACGTACCGGGAGACCCAGTACTTC.

The chain joins TRBV27 to TRBJ1-2, with D maybe TRBD1 (6 bases). Germline V gives CDR1 MNHEY, CDR2 SMNVEV (reference sequence). The CDR3 covers 18 residues. V was cut by 0 bases and J by 6 bases, with 23 bases left in between. The CDR3 sequence: CASSLSAVGGVHYDGYTF. The CDR3 DNA is TGTGCCAGCAGTTTATCGGCGGTAGGGGGAGTCCACTATGATGGCTACACCTTC.

The V call is TRBV2, the J call TRBJ2-7, with unresolved D. V was clipped by 3 bases and J by 5 bases, with 5 bases between them. Per germline, CDR1 SNHLY and CDR2 FYNNEI. The CDR3 totals 11 residues. The CDR3, as DNA: TGTGCCAGCAGTGAGGGCCACGAGCAGTACGTC. Protein product: CASSEGHEQYV.

The chain is built from TRBV12-3 or TRBV12-4 and TRBJ1-6; 9 bases agree with TRBD1. This CDR3 comprises 15 residues. The V segment lost 7 bases and the J segment 5 bases; nucleotides outside the gene matches: 6. The CDR3 loop is CASTLQGADNSPLHF. As DNA, the CDR3 is TGTGCCAGCACCCTACAGGGGGCCGATAATTCACCCCTCCACTTT.

This clonotype was seen ten or more times. V and J are TRBV7-8 and TRBJ1-1; D is unresolved. Trimming took 5 bases from V and 0 from J, leaving 13 bases between them. This CDR3 spans 15 amino acids. Germline CDR1 and CDR2: SGHVS and FQNEAQ. The CDR3 loop is CASSPEGVVNTEAFF. The CDR3 bases are TGTGCCAGCAGCCCGGAGGGCGTCGTGAACACTGAAGCTTTCTTT.

This clonotype has a handful of counts. This chain uses TRBV7-9 with TRBJ2-5, with D possibly matching TRBD1 (5 bases). Trimming took off 3 bases at V and 5 bases at J, with 10 bases between the two ends. The CDR3 is 13 residues long. CDR1 is SEHNR and CDR2 is FQNEAQ in the germline V gene (reference sequence). CDR3 coding DNA: TGTGCCAGCAGCTTTGGGGCTGATGAGACCCAGTACTTC. Translated, it gives CASSFGADETQYF.